The 30 T cell receptor beta chains in this list originate from one sample, sequenced in a study of blood T cells in healthy people across ages. Through a sample-barcoded 5' primer and a J-beta primer mix, a second PCR was run for 7 to 11 cycles. Each CDR3 protein is one row after TCRdb ran MiXCR on the 5' RACE reads. The sample includes some 920,000 distinct CDR3 sequences, 51% seen only once; the top ten take roughly a fifth. Sequenced material: blood. The origin of the receptors is a woman aged 55-69 years in good health.

V gene TRBV19 combines with J gene TRBJ2-7; 7 positions match TRBD1. The CDR3 extends over 15 amino acids. From germline, CDR1 is LNHDA and CDR2 SQIVND (reference sequence). Unmatched junction bases numbered 8, after V lost 6 bases and J lost 0 bases. In DNA form, the CDR3 reads TGTGCCAGTAGCGAGGACGGGACAGCCTCCTACGAGCAGTACTTC. It yields the protein CASSEDGTASYEQYF.

J is TRBJ2-2 and V is TRBV4-1; D might be TRBD1 (7 bases). CDR1 MGHRA and CDR2 YSYEKL come from the germline V gene. The CDR3 is 16 residues long. V gave up 0 bases and J gave up 7 bases, with 15 bases separating them. The CDR3 sequence: CASSQDWAGGGGELFF. For the CDR3, the DNA is TGCGCCAGCAGCCAAGATTGGGCAGGGGGAGGCGGGGAGCTGTTTTTT.

The chain carries TRBV2 and TRBJ1-1; D gene ambiguous. The CDR3 runs 11 residues. Germline CDR1 and CDR2: SNHLY and FYNNEI. Trimming removed 8 bases at V and 5 bases at J, with 9 bases between. The CDR3 is CASARVTEAFF. The CDR3 bases are TGTGCCAGCGCCCGGGTTACTGAAGCTTTCTTT.

The chain links TRBV20-1 to TRBJ2-1; 12 bases are shared with TRBD2. CDR3 size: 14 residues. The junction had 6 bases not matched to a gene; V was cut back by 3 bases and J by 9 bases. The germline gives CDR1 DFQATT, CDR2 SNEGSKA (reference sequence). CDR3 DNA: TGCAGTGCTAGCCCTAGCGGGAGGGTTGGTGAGCAGTTCTTC. Its protein is CSASPSGRVGEQFF.

The chain joins TRBV10-3 to TRBJ1-5; 7 bases are shared with TRBD1. CDR1 is ENHRY, CDR2 SYGVKD, per germline. The CDR3 has 17 amino acids. Trimming took 6 bases from V and 2 from J; bases not matched to a gene: 13. The CDR3 sequence: CAISTERQGRGNQPQHF. Here the CDR3 DNA reads TGTGCCATCAGCACTGAAAGACAGGGTCGCGGCAATCAGCCCCAGCATTTT.

This chain uses TRBV29-1 with TRBJ1-4; D not resolved. V gave up 1 base and J gave up 10 bases, with 10 bases separating them. The CDR3 is 12 amino acids. Germline V CDR1 and CDR2: SQVTM, ANQGSEA. CDR3: CSVEGGGGKLFF. The CDR3 coding sequence is TGCAGCGTTGAAGGAGGCGGAGGAAAACTGTTTTTT.

The rearrangement uses TRBV18 and TRBJ2-1; 9 nucleotides agree with TRBD1. The germline V gene has CDR1 KGHSH and CDR2 LQKENI. The CDR3 runs 15 residues. The trim removed 3 bases at V and 6 bases at J, leaving 6 bases unmatched. The CDR3 DNA reads as TGTGCCAGCTCACCTCTGGGACAGGGTGGCAATGAGCAGTTCTTC. Amino acids: CASSPLGQGGNEQFF.

The chain links TRBV27 to TRBJ1-2; 8 bases are a match to TRBD1. V lost 4 bases to trimming and J lost 4 bases; unmatched junction nucleotides: 5. Germline V gene data show CDR1 as MNHEY and CDR2 as SMNVEV (reference sequence). The CDR3 spans 14 residues. CDR3 coding DNA: TGTGCCAGCAGTTCTGGGGGACAGGCCTATGGCTACACCTTC. Its protein product is CASSSGGQAYGYTF.

V is TRBV7-8 and J is TRBJ2-1, with 13 positions matching TRBD2. This CDR3 region has 17 residues. Germline V CDR1 and CDR2: SGHVS, FQNEAQ. Trimming removed 5 bases from V and 6 bases from J; junction bases left unmatched: 10. The CDR3 spells CASSLTRTSGSRNEQFF. CDR3 nucleotides: TGTGCCAGCAGCCTTACAAGGACTAGCGGGAGTCGCAATGAGCAGTTCTTC. Looking up the rest from reference TRBV7-8 and TRBJ2-1 gives the full variable domain: GAGVSQSPRYKVAKRGQDVALRCDPISGHVSLFWYQQALGQGPEFLTYFQNEAQLDKSGLPSDRFFAERPEGSVSTLKIQRTQQEDSAVYLCASSLTRTSGSRNEQFFGPGTRLTVL.

The chain joins TRBV27 to TRBJ2-1, with 9 bases that match TRBD1. The junction had 3 bases not matched to a gene; V was cut back by 5 bases and J by 4 bases. This CDR3 comprises 14 residues. Germline V gene lookup returns CDR1 MNHEY and CDR2 SMNVEV (reference sequence). CDR3 sequence reads: CASSPDRGYNEQFF. CDR3 sequence (DNA): TGTGCCAGCAGTCCTGACAGGGGGTACAATGAGCAGTTCTTC.

This clonotype was picked up many times. This chain joins TRBV28 and TRBJ2-4, with 8 bases matching TRBD2. The V segment lost 6 bases and the J segment 7 bases; nucleotides outside the gene matches: 8. CDR1 is MDHEN and CDR2 is SYDVKM in the germline V gene. CDR3 length: 14 residues. CDR3 residues: CASSLDSGTNIQYF. CDR3 in DNA: TGTGCCAGCAGCTTAGATAGCGGGACGAACATTCAGTACTTC. Full variable domain (missing parts from reference TRBV28 and TRBJ2-4): DVKVTQSSRYLVKRTGEKVFLECVQDMDHENMFWYRQDPGLGLRLIYFSYDVKMKEKGDIPEGYSVSREKKERFSLILESASTNQTSMYLCASSLDSGTNIQYFGAGTRLSVL.

The rearrangement uses TRBV9 and TRBJ2-5; D is uncertain. The germline gives CDR1 SGDLS, CDR2 YYNGEE. This CDR3 is built from 15 residues. V was cut by 0 bases and J by 2 bases, with 11 bases left in between. The CDR3 loop is CASSVAALQQETQYF. The DNA of the CDR3 is TGTGCCAGCAGCGTAGCTGCTTTGCAACAAGAGACCCAGTACTTC.

The chain combines TRBV7-2 with TRBJ1-2, with D unclear. This CDR3 spans 12 amino acids. Per the germline V gene, CDR1 is SGHTA and CDR2 is FQGNSA. V lost 2 bases and J lost 5, with 6 bases in between. CDR3 loop: CASSLQAYGYTF. CDR3 DNA: TGTGCCAGCAGCTTACAGGCGTATGGCTACACCTTC.

This clonotype was observed once. The CDR3 DNA follows: TGTGCCAGCAGCCGACAGGGGATTGAAAACGAGCAGTACTTC. Translated, it gives CASSRQGIENEQYF. The V call is TRBV6-2 or TRBV6-3, the J call TRBJ2-7; the match to TRBD1 covers 8 bases. Germline V gives CDR1 MNHEY, CDR2 SVGEGT. The CDR3 is 14 amino acids. Trimming cost V 6 bases and J 5 bases; bases outside gene matches: 9.

CDR3 protein: CASSLQGAQSPLHF. The CDR3 region has the DNA TGTGCCAGCAGCCTACAGGGGGCTCAATCACCCCTCCACTTT. V and J are TRBV3-1 and TRBJ1-6, with 9 bases lining up with TRBD1. This CDR3 contains 14 residues. V was clipped by 4 bases and J by 10 bases; unmatched bases: 5. CDR1 and CDR2 (germline): LGHDT, YNNKEL (reference sequence).

The chain recombines TRBV10-3 with TRBJ1-6, with unresolved D. The V end was cut by 0 bases, the J end by 10 bases, with 10 bases between. Per the germline V gene, CDR1 is ENHRY and CDR2 is SYGVKD. The CDR3 extends over 14 amino acids. CDR3 residues: CAISESNERSPLHF. CDR3 nucleotides: TGTGCCATCAGTGAGTCGAATGAGCGCTCACCCCTCCACTTT.

The J gene is TRBJ2-3, the V gene TRBV10-3; D is unclear. The CDR3 sequence is 13 residues long. In germline, CDR1 is ENHRY, CDR2 SYGVKD. The V gene lost 0 bases and the J gene lost 14 bases, with 15 bases spanning the gap. The CDR3 coding sequence is TGTGCCATCAGTGAGTCGGGCGTTGGTAAGCGGTATTTT. Translating it yields CAISESGVGKRYF.

This chain connects TRBV12-3 or TRBV12-4 to TRBJ2-5; D perhaps matches TRBD2 (5 bases). The J call is in doubt because the DNA end fits TRBJ2-7 better. The CDR3 loop spans 15 amino acids. The CDR3 region has the DNA TGTGCCAGCAGTTTAGCTAGCGACGGACCCTACGAGCAGTACTTC. Its translation: CASSLASDGPYEQYF.

The V call is TRBV7-9, the J call TRBJ1-2, with 10 nucleotides matching TRBD1. Germline values: CDR1 SEHNR, CDR2 FQNEAQ (reference sequence). V lost 3 bases, J lost 4 bases, and 14 bases stayed unmatched. The CDR3 sequence is 18 residues long. The CDR3 sequence is CASSLKGQGRAVLYGYTF. The CDR3 DNA sequence: TGTGCCAGCAGCTTGAAGGGACAGGGGCGAGCAGTTCTCTATGGCTACACCTTC.

V usage is TRBV6-2 or TRBV6-3 and J usage is TRBJ2-4; TRBD2 matches at 8 bases. The assigned J gene may be wrong: the sequence end matches TRBJ2-7 better. CDR3 length: 14 residues. Germline V lookup: CDR1 MNHEY, CDR2 SVGEGT. CDR3 region: CASSRGTRNTEQYF. CDR3 sequence (DNA): TGTGCCAGCAGTCGGGGGACTAGAAACACCGAGCAGTACTTC.

Written as DNA, the CDR3 is TGTGCCAGCAGCTGGATAGCTAACTATGGCTACACCTTC. This codes for CASSWIANYGYTF. The chain links TRBV5-4 to TRBJ1-2, with D hard to call. The germline V and J ends were trimmed by 3 bases and 0 bases, with 6 bases remaining between them. Germline V gene lookup returns CDR1 SGHNT and CDR2 YYREEE (reference sequence). This CDR3 is built from 13 residues.

This chain joins TRBV12-5 and TRBJ2-2; D is ambiguous. Looked up from germline, CDR1 is LGHNT and CDR2 is FRNRAP. This CDR3 spans 18 amino acids. Trimming removed 0 bases from V and 7 bases from J, with 21 bases in between. The CDR3 DNA reads as TGTGCTAGTGGTTTGGTACTTCGGACGCGTCTAATAGTCGGGGAGCTGTTTTTT. Protein sequence: CASGLVLRTRLIVGELFF.

The count of this clonotype is one. V and J are TRBV2 and TRBJ2-1, with D maybe TRBD2 (5 bases). The CDR3 contains 16 residues. Germline V CDR1 and CDR2: SNHLY, FYNNEI. V gave up 2 bases and J gave up 4 bases, with 15 bases separating them. The CDR3 DNA follows: TGTGCCAGCAGTGAAATTTCTAACGGGGATTACAATGAGCAGTTCTTC. Amino acid sequence: CASSEISNGDYNEQFF.

This clonotype has a single count. One base away lies a much larger clone, so this may be a sequencing read error. This chain links TRBV27 with TRBJ2-7; unclear D gene. Trimming stripped 4 bases from V and 3 bases from J, with 10 bases between. This CDR3 comprises 13 residues. CDR1 MNHEY and CDR2 SMNVEV come from the germline V gene (reference sequence). CDR3: CASSSSFLYEQYF. CDR3 sequence (DNA): TGTGCCAGCAGTTCATCATTTCTCTACGAGCAGTACTTC.

The genes are TRBV5-1 and TRBJ2-3, with 11 bases identical to TRBD2. The germline V gene has CDR1 SGHRS and CDR2 YFSETQ. The CDR3 has 18 amino acids. The ends lost 4 bases at V and 1 base at J; junction bases unmatched: 11. The CDR3 sequence: CASSPLAGATYGTDTQYF. In nucleotides, the CDR3 is TGCGCCAGCAGCCCACTAGCGGGAGCTACCTATGGCACAGATACGCAGTATTTT.

In this sample, this clonotype turned up a few times. This chain connects TRBV5-1 to TRBJ2-1; 8 positions agree with TRBD2. This CDR3 region has 14 residues. The germline CDR1 and CDR2 sequences are SGHRS and YFSETQ. V shed 6 bases and J 7 bases; nucleotides not matched to a gene: 9. CDR3 nucleotides: TGCGCCAGCACCTCAATAGCGGGAAGTAATGAGCAGTTCTTC. This sequence encodes CASTSIAGSNEQFF. The full variable domain, its missing parts supplied by reference TRBV5-1 and TRBJ2-1, is KAGVTQTPRYLIKTRGQQVTLSCSPISGHRSVSWYQQTPGQGLQFLFEYFSETQRNKGNFPGRFSGRQFSNSRSEMNVSTLELGDSALYLCASTSIAGSNEQFFGPGTRLTVL.

The V and J genes are TRBV7-2 and TRBJ2-5, with D tentatively TRBD2 (6 bases). The CDR3 consists of 14 residues. Between the trimmed V and J ends, which lost 4 bases and 5 bases, there was a span of 14 bases. The V gene's germline CDR1 is SGHTA and CDR2 FQGNSA. The CDR3: CASSSRTISETQYF. In DNA, the CDR3 is TGTGCCAGCAGCTCGCGGACTATTTCGGAGACCCAGTACTTC. Based on the CDR3 plus reference TRBV7-2 and TRBJ2-5, the full variable domain is GAGVSQSPSNKVTEKGKDVELRCDPISGHTALYWYRQSLGQGLEFLIYFQGNSAPDKSGLPSDRFSAERTGGSVSTLTIQRTQQEDSAVYLCASSSRTISETQYFGPGTRLLVL.

In this sample, this clonotype turned up a few times. The chain joins TRBV6-2 or TRBV6-3 to TRBJ2-3; the D gene is possibly TRBD1 (6 bases). Germline V gene lookup returns CDR1 MNHEY and CDR2 SVGEGT. V was cut by 7 bases and J by 14 bases, with 22 bases left in between. The CDR3 spans 13 residues. The chain's CDR3 is CASIDPPDSVVYF. In DNA, the CDR3 is TGTGCCAGCATTGACCCCCCGGACAGCGTCGTGTATTTT.

V usage is TRBV28 and J usage is TRBJ2-1, with 7 bases identical to TRBD2. The V gene end was trimmed by 7 bases and the J gene end by 12 bases; junction bases not matched to a gene: 9. The CDR3 sequence is 12 residues long. The germline V gene has CDR1 MDHEN and CDR2 SYDVKM. CDR3 nucleotide sequence: TGTGCCAGCATGAGCGGGACCCAGTGGCAGTTCTTC. It specifies CASMSGTQWQFF.

DNA of the CDR3: TGTGCCAGCAGCTCGGGACATTGGCCTGCCCCTAGCACAGATACGCAGTATTTT. This sequence encodes CASSSGHWPAPSTDTQYF. The chain links TRBV11-3 to TRBJ2-3; a weak D match, TRBD1 (6 bases). The CDR3 spans 18 residues. V lost 4 bases and J 0 bases, leaving 20 bases between the germline ends. Per germline, CDR1 SGHNT and CDR2 YENEEA. The whole variable domain, filled in from reference TRBV11-3 and TRBJ2-3, reads EAGVVQSPRYKIIEKKQPVAFWCNPISGHNTLYWYLQNLGQGPELLIRYENEEAVDDSQLPKDRFSAERLKGVDSTLKIQPAELGDSAVYLCASSSGHWPAPSTDTQYFGPGTRLTVL.